This T cell receptor beta chain stems from a study of T cell responses to AZD1222 COVID-19 vaccine. Sequenced by immunoSEQ multiplex PCR; TCRdb stores in-frame clones only, minus some. Of 150,000 or so clones listed, about 91% are singletons. Germline-derived CDR1 and CDR2 are SQVTM and ANQGSEA. The V and J ends lost 4 bases and 4 bases, in that order; junction bases with no gene match: 5. This CDR3 spans 14 amino acids. This TCR was recovered from an adult in good health. This material consisted of peripheral blood, taken on day 0 of MenACWY control vaccination. The V gene is TRBV29-1, the J gene TRBJ2-3, with 10 positions matching TRBD2. CDR3 sequence (DNA): TGCAGCGTTGCGTTGAGCGGGAGGGCAGATACGCAGTATTTT. Protein product: CSVALSGRADTQYF.